This TCR beta chain came from a study of technical replicates of blood from several donors. Sequenced by immunoSEQ multiplex PCR; TCRdb stores in-frame clones only, minus some. Of more than 65,000 clones listed, around 90% are singletons. Sequenced sample: T cells isolated from PBMCs. This sequence originates from a human donor in good health.

CDR3 bases: TGTGCCAGCAGCCCCAAGGGGCCCTACGAGCAGTACTTC. This gives the protein CASSPKGPYEQYF. The chain is built from TRBV7-9 and TRBJ2-7, with D possibly being TRBD1 (5 bases). The CDR3 has 13 residues. The germline V gene has CDR1 SEHNR and CDR2 FQNEAQ (reference sequence). The V gene lost 5 bases and the J gene lost 2 bases, with 10 bases spanning the gap.